The next 15 T cell receptor beta chains were all read from a single sample in a study of beta chain features in type 1 diabetes. The isolated RNA, all of it, was reverse transcribed, so expressed TCRB transcripts were what got sequenced. Only in-frame clones appear in the TCRdb table, and some are missing; sequencing was by immunoSEQ multiplex PCR. Among around 200,000 clones listed, about 12% were seen once. The sample consisted of central memory CD4+ T cells from blood. The receptors shown here come from a woman between 18 and 29 years old in good health.

The table lists this clone with a few counts. The rearrangement links TRBV2 to TRBJ1-4; 8 bases line up with TRBD1. V dropped 2 bases and J dropped 6; count of bases not matched to a gene: 8. The CDR3 totals 16 residues. Germline CDR1 SNHLY, CDR2 FYNNEI. CDR3 residues: CASSEQGAGFDEKLFF. CDR3 DNA sequence: TGTGCCAGCAGTGAACAGGGGGCAGGATTCGATGAAAAACTGTTTTTT.

This chain links TRBV5-1 with TRBJ2-3; 9 nucleotides line up with TRBD2. CDR1 and CDR2 from the germline V gene are SGHRS and YFSETQ. This CDR3 is 15 amino acids long. J lost 1 base, V lost 7 bases, and 7 bases had no gene match. DNA for the CDR3: TGCGCCAGCTCCGGAGCGGGAGGTGGCACAGATACGCAGTATTTT. It yields the protein CASSGAGGGTDTQYF.

The chain couples TRBV7-9 to TRBJ2-3; 7 bases map to TRBD1. Germline trimming cut 5 bases from V and 5 bases from J; bases unmatched to any gene: 7. The CDR3 is made up of 14 amino acids. Germline lookup yields CDR1 SEHNR and CDR2 FQNEAQ (reference sequence). CDR3 DNA: TGTGCCAGCAGCCTTACAGGGGTAGGAGATACGCAGTATTTT. Amino acids: CASSLTGVGDTQYF.

The chain joins TRBV7-2 to TRBJ2-1; 14 nucleotides line up with TRBD2. Germline lookup yields CDR1 SGHTA and CDR2 FQGNSA. This CDR3 spans 15 amino acids. The V gene end was trimmed by 4 bases and the J gene end by 10 bases; junction bases not matched to a gene: 6. CDR3: CASSSSGLAGEEQFF. The DNA of the CDR3 is TGTGCCAGCAGCTCGTCGGGACTAGCGGGGGAAGAGCAGTTCTTC.

The chain is built from TRBV27 and TRBJ1-2; 7 bases fit TRBD1. Germline assignment: CDR1 MNHEY and CDR2 SMNVEV (reference sequence). J gave up 5 bases and V 0 bases, and 6 bases lay outside the gene matches. The CDR3 is 15 amino acids. DNA for the CDR3: TGTGCCAGCAGTTTATCCTCGGGACAGAAGTATGGCTACACCTTC. Translated, it gives CASSLSSGQKYGYTF.

The V and J genes are TRBV30 and TRBJ2-5; D not resolved. The CDR3 loop spans 11 amino acids. Trimming left V 1 base short and J 5 bases short, with 5 bases between. Germline CDR1 GTSNPN, CDR2 SVGIG (reference sequence). The CDR3 sequence: CAWSALETQYF. The CDR3 coding sequence is TGTGCCTGGAGTGCACTCGAGACCCAGTACTTC. Complete variable domain (other parts from reference TRBV30 and TRBJ2-5): SQTIHQWPATLVQPVGSPLSLECTVEGTSNPNLYWYRQAAGRGLQLLFYSVGIGQISSEVPQNLSASRPQDRQFILSSKKLLLSDSGFYLCAWSALETQYFGPGTRLLVL.

The table lists this clone with many counts. The chain links TRBV4-2 to TRBJ1-4; TRBD1 matches at 8 bases. V gave up 3 bases and J gave up 8 bases; unmatched junction bases: 5. Looked up from germline, CDR1 is LGHNA and CDR2 is YNFKEQ. The CDR3 covers 14 residues. CDR3 loop: CASSHGQGKEKLFF. Written as DNA, the CDR3 is TGTGCCAGCAGCCACGGACAGGGTAAAGAAAAACTGTTTTTT.

The chain links TRBV19 to TRBJ1-4; D ambiguous. V lost 3 bases, J lost 0 bases, and 5 bases lay in between. The CDR3 sequence is 14 residues long. Germline values: CDR1 LNHDA, CDR2 SQIVND (reference sequence). The CDR3 loop is CASSIGTTNEKLFF. The CDR3 DNA sequence: TGTGCCAGTAGTATCGGGACAACTAATGAAAAACTGTTTTTT.

There are many counts of this clone. The chain joins TRBV28 to TRBJ2-2; 8 bases align to TRBD1. The length of the CDR3 is 15 residues. Per the germline V gene, CDR1 is MDHEN and CDR2 is SYDVKM. Trimming took 6 bases from V and 1 from J; bases not matched to a gene: 4. The CDR3 region has the DNA TGTGCCAGCAGGAGGACAGGGAGGAACACCGGGGAGCTGTTTTTT. Protein product: CASRRTGRNTGELFF.

This clone was counted only a few times. The chain couples TRBV6-5 to TRBJ2-7, with D possibly matching TRBD1 (6 bases). The V gene lost 7 bases and the J gene lost 2 bases, with 18 bases spanning the gap. This CDR3 has 15 residues. In germline, CDR1 is MNHEY, CDR2 SVGAGI. CDR3 region: CASTPDGTPTYEQYF. The CDR3 DNA reads as TGTGCCAGCACCCCTGATGGGACACCCACCTACGAGCAGTACTTC.

On this clone: One end of the junction does not line up with germline, which may come from a read error. V gene TRBV5-4 combines with J gene TRBJ1-3; no firm D call. The germline gives CDR1 SGHNT, CDR2 YYREEE (reference sequence). The CDR3 loop spans 13 amino acids. The CDR3 bases are TGCGCCAGCAGCCAGCCCCCGGAGGGCACCATATATTTT. Residues: CASSQPPEGTIYF. The whole variable domain, filled in from reference TRBV5-4 and TRBJ1-3, reads ETGVTQSPTHLIKTRGQQVTLRCSSQSGHNTVSWYQQALGQGPQFIFQYYREEENGRGNFPPRFSGLQFPNYSSELNVNALELDDSALYLCASSQPPEGTIYFGEGSWLTVV.

This clone was counted only a few times. This sequence joins TRBV19 and TRBJ2-1; D gene unclear. Trimming removed 8 bases from V and 4 bases from J, with 18 bases in between. Germline CDR1 reads LNHDA; CDR2 reads SQIVND (reference sequence). This CDR3 has 15 amino acids. This CDR3 is CASFDTVGRYNEQFF. CDR3 nucleotide sequence: TGTGCCAGTTTTGACACGGTTGGGCGATACAATGAGCAGTTCTTC. Full variable domain (rest looked up from reference TRBV19 and TRBJ2-1): DGGITQSPKYLFRKEGQNVTLSCEQNLNHDAMYWYRQDPGQGLRLIYYSQIVNDFQKGDIAEGYSVSREKKESFPLTVTSAQKNPTAFYLCASFDTVGRYNEQFFGPGTRLTVL.

The rearrangement joins TRBV7-9 to TRBJ2-5, with unresolved D. The CDR3 is 14 residues long. CDR1 and CDR2 from the germline V gene are SEHNR and FQNEAQ (reference sequence). The V gene lost 5 bases and the J gene lost 1 base, with 11 bases spanning the gap. CDR3 sequence reads: CASSPPSAQETQYF. DNA for the CDR3: TGTGCCAGCAGCCCCCCAAGCGCCCAAGAGACCCAGTACTTC.

This chain links TRBV2 with TRBJ1-1, with D unresolved. Germline V CDR1 and CDR2: SNHLY, FYNNEI. This CDR3 comprises 13 residues. V gave up 2 bases and J gave up 4 bases, with 8 bases separating them. The CDR3 loop is CASSERGGTEAFF. Written as DNA, the CDR3 is TGTGCCAGCAGTGAACGGGGAGGCACTGAAGCTTTCTTT.

This clone was seen a handful of times. The rearrangement joins TRBV30 to TRBJ2-7; 14 nucleotides match TRBD2. Germline values: CDR1 GTSNPN, CDR2 SVGIG (reference sequence). This CDR3 has 15 amino acids. J lost 7 bases, V lost 3 bases, and 8 bases had no gene match. The CDR3 loop is CAWSAGLAGAGEQYF. DNA of the CDR3: TGTGCCTGGAGCGCGGGACTAGCGGGAGCGGGGGAGCAGTACTTC.